Following are 12 T cell receptor beta chains from one sample sequenced in a study of identical twins. TCRdb reprocessed the 5' RACE reads via MiXCR and lists one record per CDR3 protein. This table holds some 790,000 distinct CDR3 sequences, about 20% found once. This same sample was also taken into another study, of T cells expressing NK-cell markers.

The sample comprised PBMCs. These receptor sequences come from a woman younger than 30 in good health.

This chain links TRBV5-1 with TRBJ1-2; TRBD1 matches at 7 bases. Unmatched junction bases numbered 9, after V lost 3 bases and J lost 4 bases. From germline, CDR1 is SGHRS and CDR2 YFSETQ. This CDR3 has 15 residues. The DNA for the CDR3 is TGCGCCAGCAGCTCGGGACAGCGGCGTGCCTATGGCTACACCTTC. Protein sequence: CASSSGQRRAYGYTF.

The genes are TRBV12-3 or TRBV12-4 and TRBJ2-7; D perhaps matches TRBD1 (6 bases). CDR3 length: 15 amino acids. V lost 4 bases and J lost 3, with 16 bases in between. CDR3 sequence: CASSSQRQVNYEQYF. For the CDR3, the DNA is TGTGCCAGCAGTTCCCAAAGACAGGTCAACTACGAGCAGTACTTC.

The chain recombines TRBV18 with TRBJ2-2, with D perhaps matching TRBD2 (5 bases). This CDR3 comprises 14 residues. V lost 3 bases to trimming and J lost 7 bases, with 12 bases between them. Germline V gene lookup returns CDR1 KGHSH and CDR2 LQKENI. CDR3 loop: CASSPQSGFGELFF. In DNA form, the CDR3 reads TGTGCCAGCTCACCCCAGAGCGGTTTCGGGGAGCTGTTTTTT.

A few counts support this clonotype. The chain has TRBV30 and TRBJ2-2; D remains ambiguous. The ends were cut back, 2 bases at V and 4 bases at J, with 11 bases in the middle. CDR3 length: 14 amino acids. Germline V gives CDR1 GTSNPN, CDR2 SVGIG (reference sequence). The CDR3, as DNA: TGTGCCTGGAGTTGGTATGAGGCCACCGGGGAGCTGTTTTTT. It codes for CAWSWYEATGELFF.

The chain employs TRBV20-1 and TRBJ2-1; D uncertain. The CDR3 spans 14 residues. Germline CDR1 and CDR2: DFQATT and SNEGSKA (reference sequence). V was shortened by 6 bases and J by 5 bases, with 17 bases between the two germline ends. The CDR3 spells CSALIPTVHNEQFF. CDR3 bases: TGCAGTGCCCTGATCCCGACTGTTCACAATGAGCAGTTCTTC.

The table lists this clonotype with a few counts. CDR3 sequence (DNA): TGCGCCAGCAGCTTCATGGAGAACACCGGGGAGCTGTTTTTT. Protein sequence: CASSFMENTGELFF. The chain employs TRBV5-1 and TRBJ2-2; the D is unclear. The CDR3 runs to 14 residues. V lost 2 bases to trimming and J lost 1 base, with 6 bases between them. CDR1 and CDR2 (germline): SGHRS, YFSETQ.

The V and J genes are TRBV7-2 and TRBJ2-3, with D maybe TRBD1 (6 bases). Germline CDR1 reads SGHTA; CDR2 reads FQGNSA. The CDR3 runs to 16 residues. Trimming took 1 base from V and 5 from J, leaving 16 bases between them. As DNA, the CDR3 is TGTGCCAGCAGCTTAGGAGGGGGTATGAGGGTAGATACGCAGTATTTT. Translation: CASSLGGGMRVDTQYF.

This clonotype showed up many times. The rearrangement uses TRBV4-2 and TRBJ2-5, with no clear D. CDR1 and CDR2 (germline): LGHNA, YNFKEQ. This CDR3 has 12 residues. The germline V and J ends were trimmed by 0 bases and 5 bases, with 4 bases remaining between them. The CDR3 region has the DNA TGTGCCAGCAGCCAAGATTTGGAGACCCAGTACTTC. As protein: CASSQDLETQYF.

This chain joins TRBV29-1 and TRBJ2-5; possible D gene TRBD2, 6 bases. Between the trimmed V and J ends, which lost 2 bases and 5 bases, there was a span of 9 bases. The CDR3 has 12 amino acids. Germline CDR1 and CDR2: SQVTM and ANQGSEA. Here the CDR3 DNA reads TGCAGCGTTGAACGAACTAGCGAGACCCAGTACTTC. The encoded protein is CSVERTSETQYF. The variable domain in full, completed from reference TRBV29-1 and TRBJ2-5, reads SAVISQKPSRDICQRGTSLTIQCQVDSQVTMMFWYRQQPGQSLTLIATANQGSEATYESGFVIDKFPISRPNLTFSTLTVSNMSPEDSSIYLCSVERTSETQYFGPGTRLLVL.

The chain's CDR3 is CASSPTGLGEQYF. The CDR3 nucleotides read TGTGCCAGCAGCCCTACAGGGTTGGGCGAGCAGTACTTC. The chain has TRBV6-1 and TRBJ2-7; D is perhaps TRBD1 (6 bases). The germline gives CDR1 MNHNS, CDR2 SASEGT. The CDR3 covers 13 residues. V gave up 6 bases and J gave up 6 bases, with 15 bases separating them.

The chain recombines TRBV11-1 with TRBJ2-2; 7 nucleotides align to TRBD1. The CDR3 contains 15 residues. The ends lost 1 base at V and 12 bases at J; junction bases unmatched: 11. The V gene's germline CDR1 is SGHAT and CDR2 FQDESV (reference sequence). The CDR3 bases are TGTGCCAGCAGCTTAGGAGAGTCGCTACAGGGGAAGCTGTTTTTT. As protein: CASSLGESLQGKLFF.

A few counts support this clonotype. The CDR3 DNA reads TGTGCCACCGAGACTGGGAAGTCGCAGTATTTT. This codes for CATETGKSQYF. The rearrangement joins TRBV10-3 to TRBJ2-3; D unclear. Trimming removed 10 bases from V and 10 bases from J, with 15 bases in between. CDR1 is ENHRY, CDR2 SYGVKD, per germline. The CDR3 contains 11 residues.